The sequence of this T cell receptor beta chain was determined in a study of beta chain features in type 1 diabetes. This CDR3 contains 15 residues. The ends lost 4 bases at V and 14 bases at J; junction bases unmatched: 16. Germline V gives CDR1 SGHDT, CDR2 YYEEEE. The investigators reverse transcribed all of the isolated RNA, so they sequenced expressed TCRB transcripts. Measured with immunoSEQ multiplex PCR; TCRdb has only the in-frame clones, and not every one. The data show about 200,000 clones, about a tenth seen once. This clone was recorded a few times. The chain employs TRBV5-6 and TRBJ2-1; TRBD1 matches 9 bases. The sequencing input was central memory CD4+ T cells from blood. The sequence derives from a young man in good health. The CDR3 bases are TGTGCCAGCAGCCAATCCTACGGGACAGGGTCCCGCAAGTTCTTC. Amino acid sequence: CASSQSYGTGSRKFF.